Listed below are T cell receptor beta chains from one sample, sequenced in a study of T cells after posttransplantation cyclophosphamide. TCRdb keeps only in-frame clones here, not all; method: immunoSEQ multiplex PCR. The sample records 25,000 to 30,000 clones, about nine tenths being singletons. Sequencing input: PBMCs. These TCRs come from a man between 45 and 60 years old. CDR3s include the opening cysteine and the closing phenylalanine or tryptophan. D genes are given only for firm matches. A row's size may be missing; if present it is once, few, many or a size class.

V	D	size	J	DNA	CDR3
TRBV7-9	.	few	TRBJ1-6	TGTGCCAGCAGCTTAGCCTCGCGGGCGGGGTCCTATAATTCACCCCTCCACTTT	CASSLASRAGSYNSPLHF
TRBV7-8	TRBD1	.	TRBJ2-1	TGTGCCAGCAGTTCTCCCCGACAGGGAATTGAGCAGTTCTTC	CASSSPRQGIEQFF
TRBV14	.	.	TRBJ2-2	TGTGCCAGCAGCCAAGATTTTCTACGGCAGCGAGTCCACGGGGAGCTGTTTTTT	CASSQDFLRQRVHGELFF
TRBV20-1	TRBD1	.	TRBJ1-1	TGCAGCGGGACAGGGGTAACTGAAGCTTTCTTT	CSGTGVTEAFF
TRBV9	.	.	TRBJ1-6	TGTGCCAGCAGCCTCCGACAGGAGAATTCACCCCTCCACTTT	CASSLRQENSPLHF
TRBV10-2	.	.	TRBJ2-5	TGCGCCAGCACCGGGACTGTCCAAGAGACCCAGTACTTC	CASTGTVQETQYF
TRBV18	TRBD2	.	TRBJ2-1	TGTGCCAGCTCATGGGCAGCGGGGGACTCCTACAATGAGCAGTTCTTC	CASSWAAGDSYNEQFF
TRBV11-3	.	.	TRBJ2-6	TGTGCCAGCAGATCTGCAGGGTACTCTGGGGCCAACGTCCTGACTTTC	CASRSAGYSGANVLTF
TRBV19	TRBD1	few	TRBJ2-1	TGTGCCAGTACAAAACCGGGACAGAGTTACAATGAGCAGTTCTTC	CASTKPGQSYNEQFF
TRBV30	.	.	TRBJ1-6	TGTGCCTGGAGTGTACGCGGTTCACCCCTCCACTTT	CAWSVRGSPLHF
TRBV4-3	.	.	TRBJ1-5	TGCGCCAGCAGCCAAGATGTGGGGGGAAATCAGCCCCAGCATTTT	CASSQDVGGNQPQHF
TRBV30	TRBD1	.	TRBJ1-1	TGTGCCTGGTGCCAGGACAGGGGGCGCGAAGCTTTCTTT	CAWCQDRGREAFF
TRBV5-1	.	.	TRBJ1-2	TGCGCCAGCAGCTTGGAGGCAGGCATTAAGGGCTACACCTTC	CASSLEAGIKGYTF
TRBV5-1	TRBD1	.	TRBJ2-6	TGCGCCAGCAGCTTGGTGGGACAGGGCCTGATGCTTTCTGGGGCCAACGTCCTGACCTTC	CASSLVGQGLMLSGANVLTF